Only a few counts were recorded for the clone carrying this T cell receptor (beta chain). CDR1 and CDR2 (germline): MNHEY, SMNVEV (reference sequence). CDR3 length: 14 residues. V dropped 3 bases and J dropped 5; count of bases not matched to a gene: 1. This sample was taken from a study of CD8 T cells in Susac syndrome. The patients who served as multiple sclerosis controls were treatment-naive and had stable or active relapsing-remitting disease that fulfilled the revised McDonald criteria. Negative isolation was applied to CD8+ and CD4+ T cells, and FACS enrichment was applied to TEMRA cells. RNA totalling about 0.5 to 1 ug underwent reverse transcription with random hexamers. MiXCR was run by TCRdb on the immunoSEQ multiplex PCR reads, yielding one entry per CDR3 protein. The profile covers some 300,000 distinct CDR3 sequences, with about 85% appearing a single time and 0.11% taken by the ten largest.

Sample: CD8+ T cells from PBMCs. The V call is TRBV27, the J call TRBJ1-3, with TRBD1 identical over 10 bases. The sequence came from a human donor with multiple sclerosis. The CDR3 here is CASSLGQGRNTIYF. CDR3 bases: TGTGCCAGCAGTTTGGGACAGGGGAGAAACACCATATATTTT.